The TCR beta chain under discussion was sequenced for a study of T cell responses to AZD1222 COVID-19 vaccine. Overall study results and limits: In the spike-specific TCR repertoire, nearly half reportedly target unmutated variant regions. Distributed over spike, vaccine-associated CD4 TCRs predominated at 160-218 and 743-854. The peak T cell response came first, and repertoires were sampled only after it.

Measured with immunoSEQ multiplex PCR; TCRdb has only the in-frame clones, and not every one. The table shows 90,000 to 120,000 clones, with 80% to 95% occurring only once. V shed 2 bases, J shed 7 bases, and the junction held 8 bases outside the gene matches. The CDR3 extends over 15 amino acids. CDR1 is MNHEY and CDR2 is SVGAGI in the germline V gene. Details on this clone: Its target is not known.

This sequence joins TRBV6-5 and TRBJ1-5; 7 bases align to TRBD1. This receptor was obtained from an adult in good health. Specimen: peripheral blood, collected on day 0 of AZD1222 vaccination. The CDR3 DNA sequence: TGTGCCAGCAGTTACCGGACAGGCCGGGGACAGCCCCAGCATTTT. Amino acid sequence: CASSYRTGRGQPQHF.